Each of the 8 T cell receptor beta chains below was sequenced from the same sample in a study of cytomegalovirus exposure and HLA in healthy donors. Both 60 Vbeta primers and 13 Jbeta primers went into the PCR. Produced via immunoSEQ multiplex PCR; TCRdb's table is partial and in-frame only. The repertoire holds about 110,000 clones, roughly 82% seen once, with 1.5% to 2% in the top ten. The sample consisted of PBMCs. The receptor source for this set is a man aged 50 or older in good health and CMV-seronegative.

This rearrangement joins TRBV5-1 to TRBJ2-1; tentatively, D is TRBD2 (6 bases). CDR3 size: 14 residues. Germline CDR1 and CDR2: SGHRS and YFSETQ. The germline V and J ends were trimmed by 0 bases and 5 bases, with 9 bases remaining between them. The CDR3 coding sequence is TGCGCCAGCAGCTTGGCCGTAGCGGACAATGAGCAGTTCTTC. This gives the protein CASSLAVADNEQFF.

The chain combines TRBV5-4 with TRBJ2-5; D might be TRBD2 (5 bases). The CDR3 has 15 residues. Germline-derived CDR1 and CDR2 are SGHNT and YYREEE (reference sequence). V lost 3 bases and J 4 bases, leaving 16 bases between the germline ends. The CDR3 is CASSSTSGSLETQYF. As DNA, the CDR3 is TGTGCCAGCAGCTCAACCTCGGGGTCCCTAGAGACCCAGTACTTC.

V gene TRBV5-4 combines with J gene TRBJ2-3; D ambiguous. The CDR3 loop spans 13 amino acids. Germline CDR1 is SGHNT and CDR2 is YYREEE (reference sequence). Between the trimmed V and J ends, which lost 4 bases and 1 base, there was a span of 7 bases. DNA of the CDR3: TGTGCCAGCAGCGTCACAGGCACAGATACGCAGTATTTT. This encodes CASSVTGTDTQYF.

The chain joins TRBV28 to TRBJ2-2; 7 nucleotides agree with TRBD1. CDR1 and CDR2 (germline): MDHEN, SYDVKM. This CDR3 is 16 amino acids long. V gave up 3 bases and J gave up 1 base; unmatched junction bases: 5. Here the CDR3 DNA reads TGTGCCAGCAGTTTCTTCCGACAGGGGAACACCGGGGAGCTGTTTTTT. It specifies CASSFFRQGNTGELFF.

Here the CDR3 DNA reads TGTGCCAGTAATAAGTTGGAGCGTCCCCACGAGCAGTACTTC. This encodes CASNKLERPHEQYF. The V call is TRBV19, the J call TRBJ2-5; no definite D call. The last part of the DNA fits TRBJ2-7 better; the J call may be wrong. CDR3 length: 14 residues. Germline V CDR1 and CDR2: LNHDA, SQIVND (reference sequence).

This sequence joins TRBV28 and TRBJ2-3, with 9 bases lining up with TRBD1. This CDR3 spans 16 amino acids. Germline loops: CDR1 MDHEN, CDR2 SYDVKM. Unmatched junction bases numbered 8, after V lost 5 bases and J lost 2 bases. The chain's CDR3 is CASSPYRDRDTDTQYF. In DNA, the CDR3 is TGTGCCAGCAGTCCTTACCGGGACAGGGACACAGATACGCAGTATTTT.

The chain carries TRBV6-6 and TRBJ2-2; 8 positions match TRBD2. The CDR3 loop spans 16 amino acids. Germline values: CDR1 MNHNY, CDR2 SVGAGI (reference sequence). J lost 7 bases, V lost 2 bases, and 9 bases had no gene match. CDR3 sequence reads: CASSYGGGLGDGELFF. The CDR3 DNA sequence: TGTGCCAGCAGTTACGGCGGGGGGCTGGGGGACGGGGAGCTGTTTTTT.

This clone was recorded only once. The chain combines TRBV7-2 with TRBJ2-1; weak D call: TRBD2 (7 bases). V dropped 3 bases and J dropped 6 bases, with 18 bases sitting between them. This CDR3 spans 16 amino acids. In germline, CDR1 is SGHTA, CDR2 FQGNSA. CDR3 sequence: CASSFSGSGGPNEQFF. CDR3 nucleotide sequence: TGTGCCAGCAGCTTTTCCGGCTCGGGGGGCCCCAATGAGCAGTTCTTC.